This passage covers 7 T cell receptor beta chains from one sample sequenced in a study of T cells in Graves' hyperthyroidism and ophthalmopathy. The TCR beta CDR3 regions underwent amplification using RNA transcripts as the source. The TCR CDR3 was amplified in a first-round RT-PCR using the HTBI primer set. TCRdb recomputed calls from the multiplex PCR reads with MiXCR, one row per CDR3 protein. The repertoire holds around 540,000 distinct CDR3 sequences, with around 46% as singletons. Sequences were obtained from peripheral blood or thyroid tissue (not recorded which). The receptors stem from a young woman with Graves' hyperthyroidism.

This clonotype is a singleton in its sample. The chain is built from TRBV7-2 and TRBJ2-5; D is uncertain. V lost 0 bases to trimming and J lost 9 bases, with 5 bases between them. Germline CDR1 reads SGHTA; CDR2 reads FQGNSA. The CDR3 is 11 amino acids. The CDR3 DNA is TGTGCCAGCAGCTTAGCGTGGGCCCAGTACTTC. Protein: CASSLAWAQYF.

The V and J genes are TRBV7-8 and TRBJ1-6; 11 nucleotides agree with TRBD1. The CDR3 has 13 residues. CDR1 SGHVS and CDR2 FQNEAQ come from the germline V gene. The CDR3 is CAGTGGRNSPLHF. The CDR3 DNA is TGTGCTGGGACAGGGGGGCGGAATTCACCCCTCCACTTT.

The table lists this clonotype with a few counts. This chain connects TRBV7-2 to TRBJ2-7, with D perhaps TRBD1 (7 bases). The germline gives CDR1 SGHTA, CDR2 FQGNSA. Trimming shortened V by 6 bases and J by 6 bases, and 15 bases separated the two germline ends. The CDR3 has 13 amino acids. DNA of the CDR3: TGTGCCAGCAGTTACAGGAGGGGGCGCGAGCAGTACTTC. This sequence encodes CASSYRRGREQYF.

CDR3 sequence (DNA): TGCAGTGCCCAGAGGGAGGACCAGTACTTC. It is translated as CSAQREDQYF. The chain combines TRBV20-1 with TRBJ2-5; D is perhaps TRBD2 (6 bases). The V and J ends lost 6 bases and 10 bases respectively, with 12 bases between them. This CDR3 is 10 amino acids long. Germline V gene sequence: CDR1 DFQATT, CDR2 SNEGSKA (reference sequence).

The chain has TRBV20-1 and TRBJ2-7, with 12 positions matching TRBD2. Germline loops: CDR1 DFQATT, CDR2 SNEGSKA (reference sequence). With 0 bases clipped from V and 6 bases from J, the junction kept 6 bases outside the gene matches. This CDR3 spans 15 amino acids. The CDR3 here is CSARDRASGRAEQYF. The CDR3 DNA reads TGCAGTGCTAGAGATAGGGCTAGCGGGAGGGCCGAGCAGTACTTC.

J is TRBJ1-6 and V is TRBV20-1; the match to TRBD1 covers 8 bases. V was pared by 3 bases and J by 9 bases, with 13 bases of the junction left unmatched. Germline assignment: CDR1 DFQATT and CDR2 SNEGSKA (reference sequence). The CDR3 consists of 16 residues. The CDR3 spells CSARGQFNRGTSPLHF. CDR3 nucleotides: TGCAGTGCTAGGGGACAATTTAACAGGGGGACTTCACCCCTCCACTTT.

The chain joins TRBV12-3 or TRBV12-4 to TRBJ1-2; TRBD1 agrees at 7 bases. The CDR3 runs to 16 residues. J lost 4 bases, V lost 4 bases, and 12 bases had no gene match. CDR3 in amino acids: CASSSRQGGRGYGYTF. The DNA of the CDR3 is TGTGCCAGCAGTTCCCGTCAGGGGGGGCGAGGCTATGGCTACACCTTC.